A single sample gave rise to the 20 T cell receptor beta chains below, sequenced in a study of naive and memory T cell subsets (dated by TCRdb to the late 2010s). What the study reported, not specific to this receptor: A few larger clonotypes were found in naive repertoires, especially CD8, and these larger clonotypes were possibly memory cells re-expressing CD45RA.

Library preparation employed UMI-ligation and nested PCR. Instrument used: Illumina MiSeq. An equimolar mix of two oligonucleotides covering both TRBC1 and TRBC2 was used as the beta constant-region primer. Four rounds of PCR, combining the SP2 primer with nested alpha and beta constant-region primers, were used to amplify the ligated cDNA. TCRdb passed the public sequencing reads through fastp at Q25 and MiXCR, retaining productive beta sequences. Duplicate CDR3 protein sequences are folded into a single record with the most common DNA and genes. The sample includes around 160,000 distinct CDR3 sequences, with over 20% observed a single time. The top ten clones comprise roughly 0.1% of the sample. These receptors are not linked to any known antigen. What was sequenced was naive CD4+ T cells from blood. Sample cell subset or site, as interpreted from the label and publication: naive T cells, CD45RA high CD27+. The receptor set was obtained from a human donor in good health.

V gene TRBV3-1 combines with J gene TRBJ2-5; D may correspond to TRBD1 or TRBD2 (6 bases each). Deletions cut 6 bases from V and 5 bases from J, with 16 bases between. Germline V gives CDR1 LGHDT, CDR2 YNNKEL (reference sequence). This CDR3 spans 14 amino acids. CDR3 nucleotide sequence: TGTGCCAGCAGAAAAAGGGGGGCGGAGGAGACCCAGTACTTC. The encoded protein is CASRKRGAEETQYF.

The chain recombines TRBV19 with TRBJ1-5, with D unclear. V was cut by 5 bases and J by 5 bases, with 19 bases left in between. Germline V gene data show CDR1 as LNHDA and CDR2 as SQIVND (reference sequence). The CDR3 covers 16 residues. CDR3 residues: CASSRQYRAMDQPQHF. Written as DNA, the CDR3 is TGTGCCAGTAGTCGTCAATATAGGGCAATGGATCAGCCCCAGCATTTT.

V gene TRBV28 combines with J gene TRBJ2-4; D remains ambiguous. V was shortened by 4 bases and J by 0 bases, with 7 bases between the two germline ends. This CDR3 is built from 14 residues. Germline V lookup: CDR1 MDHEN, CDR2 SYDVKM. The CDR3 loop is CASSSISAKNIQYF. CDR3 DNA sequence: TGTGCCAGCAGTTCGATCTCAGCCAAAAACATTCAGTACTTC.

This clonotype came up a few times. V gene TRBV6-5 combines with J gene TRBJ1-4; D may be TRBD1 (5 bases). Looked up from germline, CDR1 is MNHEY and CDR2 is SVGAGI. Trimming took 5 bases from V and 8 from J, leaving 15 bases between them. The CDR3 totals 14 residues. CDR3 amino acids: CASSPGAPGEKLFF. CDR3 sequence (DNA): TGTGCCAGCAGTCCCGGGGCCCCCGGGGAAAAACTGTTTTTT.

This clonotype was observed a handful of times. The chain links TRBV24-1 to TRBJ1-1; the D gene is possibly TRBD1 (5 bases). The length of the CDR3 is 13 residues. Germline V CDR1 and CDR2: KGHDR, SFDVKD. V dropped 10 bases and J dropped 0 bases, with 11 bases sitting between them. In DNA form, the CDR3 reads TGTGCCACTAGTACAGGATTGAACACTGAAGCTTTCTTT. It encodes CATSTGLNTEAFF.

This clonotype was counted at least ten times. The chain combines TRBV20-1 with TRBJ2-7; the D is unclear. CDR3 length equals 12 residues. Germline CDR1 reads DFQATT; CDR2 reads SNEGSKA (reference sequence). V was cut by 6 bases and J by 0 bases, with 9 bases left in between. Here the CDR3 reads CSAQESSYEQYF. CDR3 coding DNA: TGCAGTGCCCAGGAGAGCTCCTACGAGCAGTACTTC.

This clonotype has a handful of counts. This rearrangement joins TRBV29-1 to TRBJ2-1; 13 nucleotides align to TRBD2. CDR3 length: 16 amino acids. The junction had 12 bases not matched to a gene; V was cut back by 6 bases and J by 7 bases. Germline V gene lookup returns CDR1 SQVTM and CDR2 ANQGSEA. The CDR3 coding sequence is TGCAGCGTGAGGGGGACTAGCGGGATAGGCGTAAATGAGCAGTTCTTC. It codes for CSVRGTSGIGVNEQFF.

The chain combines TRBV29-1 with TRBJ2-7; D not resolved. The length of the CDR3 is 13 residues. The germline gives CDR1 SQVTM, CDR2 ANQGSEA. The V gene lost 7 bases and the J gene lost 2 bases, with 15 bases spanning the gap. CDR3 in amino acids: CSGGTRDTYEQYF. In DNA form, the CDR3 reads TGCAGCGGGGGAACACGAGACACCTACGAGCAGTACTTC.

This clonotype was seen repeatedly, ten times or more. V usage is TRBV28 and J usage is TRBJ2-7, with a tentative D call TRBD2 (5 bases). Trimming removed 3 bases from V and 6 bases from J, with 9 bases in between. Looked up from germline, CDR1 is MDHEN and CDR2 is SYDVKM. The CDR3 is 12 residues long. The CDR3 DNA sequence: TGTGCCAGCAGTTTCGACGAGGGCGAGCAGTACTTC. As protein: CASSFDEGEQYF.

This clonotype was picked up a small number of times. The chain recombines TRBV6-5 with TRBJ1-1, with D perhaps TRBD1 (6 bases). The CDR3 is made up of 13 amino acids. V was pared by 2 bases and J by 5 bases, with 9 bases between. Germline V gene lookup returns CDR1 MNHEY and CDR2 SVGAGI. CDR3 in amino acids: CASSYVGTTEAFF. CDR3 DNA sequence: TGTGCCAGCAGTTACGTCGGGACAACTGAAGCTTTCTTT.

This clonotype appeared a few times. The chain combines TRBV5-1 with TRBJ1-2; D perhaps matches TRBD1 (6 bases). CDR3 length equals 16 residues. Germline V gene lookup returns CDR1 SGHRS and CDR2 YFSETQ. The ends were cut back, 0 bases at V and 0 bases at J, with 12 bases in the middle. CDR3 sequence: CASSLGPGVTNYGYTF. CDR3 DNA sequence: TGCGCCAGCAGCTTGGGCCCAGGGGTGACTAACTATGGCTACACCTTC.

This clonotype was recorded a few times. The chain is built from TRBV15 and TRBJ1-2; D is undetermined. This CDR3 comprises 14 residues. V dropped 6 bases and J dropped 6 bases, with 17 bases sitting between them. Germline CDR1 LNHNV, CDR2 YYDKDF (reference sequence). The CDR3 sequence: CATRYHGKADGYTF. As DNA, the CDR3 is TGTGCCACCAGGTATCACGGGAAGGCCGATGGCTACACCTTC.

In this sample, this clonotype turned up a few times. The V call is TRBV12-3 or TRBV12-4, the J call TRBJ2-3; D is unclear. The CDR3 runs to 13 residues. V was pared by 6 bases and J by 4 bases, with 11 bases between. The CDR3 loop is CASSLDGPDTQYF. The CDR3 DNA follows: TGTGCCAGCAGCCTAGACGGGCCAGATACGCAGTATTTT.

This clonotype was seen a few times. The chain employs TRBV12-3 or TRBV12-4 and TRBJ2-1, with 7 nucleotides matching TRBD2. This CDR3 is 14 amino acids long. J gave up 1 base and V 7 bases, and 4 bases lay outside the gene matches. In DNA, the CDR3 is TGTGCCAGCACTCCGGGACTATCCTACAATGAGCAGTTCTTC. Translation: CASTPGLSYNEQFF.

This clonotype occurred a few times. The chain carries TRBV5-1 and TRBJ2-7; D is unclear. This CDR3 is built from 13 residues. Between the trimmed V and J ends, which lost 0 bases and 2 bases, there was a span of 6 bases. The germline V gene encodes CDR1 SGHRS and CDR2 YFSETQ. CDR3 amino acids: CASSLDTTYEQYF. The CDR3 nucleotides read TGCGCCAGCAGCTTGGACACTACCTACGAGCAGTACTTC.

This clonotype showed up just a few times. The gene calls are TRBV7-6 and TRBJ2-7, with D perhaps TRBD1 (5 bases). The CDR3 sequence is 13 residues long. Germline CDR1 SGHVS, CDR2 FNYEAQ. V was clipped by 4 bases and J by 4 bases, with 11 bases between them. This chain's CDR3 is CASSSAGPYEQYF. The CDR3 nucleotides are TGTGCCAGCAGCTCGGCAGGGCCATACGAGCAGTACTTC.

This clonotype came up a few times. The V call is TRBV19, the J call TRBJ1-6, with TRBD1 identical over 10 bases. The germline V gene encodes CDR1 LNHDA and CDR2 SQIVND (reference sequence). Germline trimming cut 5 bases from V and 6 bases from J; bases unmatched to any gene: 7. This CDR3 region has 16 residues. The CDR3: CASSASGTGVNSPLHF. The CDR3 DNA is TGTGCCAGTAGTGCCTCCGGGACAGGGGTTAATTCACCCCTCCACTTT. Full variable domain (missing parts from reference TRBV19 and TRBJ1-6): DGGITQSPKYLFRKEGQNVTLSCEQNLNHDAMYWYRQDPGQGLRLIYYSQIVNDFQKGDIAEGYSVSREKKESFPLTVTSAQKNPTAFYLCASSASGTGVNSPLHFGNGTRLTVT.

This clonotype was recorded at least ten times. This sequence joins TRBV7-6 and TRBJ2-2, with 10 bases identical to TRBD2. V was pared by 4 bases and J by 2 bases, with 10 bases of the junction left unmatched. Germline values: CDR1 SGHVS, CDR2 FNYEAQ. The length of the CDR3 is 18 residues. The CDR3 sequence: CASSSLITSGTNTGELFF. In DNA, the CDR3 is TGTGCCAGCAGCTCCTTAATTACTAGCGGGACAAACACCGGGGAGCTGTTTTTT.

This chain joins TRBV20-1 and TRBJ2-7; no reliable D call. Germline-derived CDR1 and CDR2 are DFQATT and SNEGSKA (reference sequence). This CDR3 contains 14 residues. Trimming left V 6 bases short and J 2 bases short, with 17 bases between. CDR3 nucleotides: TGCAGTGCCCGCGGCCCACGCCAGACCTACGAGCAGTACTTC. The encoded protein is CSARGPRQTYEQYF.

This clonotype occurred many times. The V and J genes are TRBV20-1 and TRBJ2-7; a possible D gene is TRBD2 (5 bases). The V end was cut by 6 bases, the J end by 0 bases, with 24 bases between. The CDR3 runs to 17 residues. The V gene's germline CDR1 is DFQATT and CDR2 SNEGSKA (reference sequence). CDR3 protein: CSALLPGLSSNSYEQYF. CDR3 bases: TGCAGTGCCCTTCTGCCCGGACTGAGTTCCAACTCCTACGAGCAGTACTTC.